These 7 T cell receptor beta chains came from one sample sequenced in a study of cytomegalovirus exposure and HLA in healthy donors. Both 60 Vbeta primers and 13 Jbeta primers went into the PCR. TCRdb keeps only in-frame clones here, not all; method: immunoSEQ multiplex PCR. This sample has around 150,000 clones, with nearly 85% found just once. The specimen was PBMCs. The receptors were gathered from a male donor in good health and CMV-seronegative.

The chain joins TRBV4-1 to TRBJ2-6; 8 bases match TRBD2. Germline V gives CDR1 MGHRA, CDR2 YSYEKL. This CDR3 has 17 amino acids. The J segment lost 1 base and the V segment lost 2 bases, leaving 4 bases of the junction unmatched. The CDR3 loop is CASSQSSGGSGANVLTF. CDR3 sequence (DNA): TGCGCCAGCAGCCAAAGCAGCGGGGGATCTGGGGCCAACGTCCTGACTTTC.

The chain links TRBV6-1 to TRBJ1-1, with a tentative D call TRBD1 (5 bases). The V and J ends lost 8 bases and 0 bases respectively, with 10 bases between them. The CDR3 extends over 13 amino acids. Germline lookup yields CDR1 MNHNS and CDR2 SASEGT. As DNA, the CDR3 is TGTGCCAGCCTGGACACCATGAACACTGAAGCTTTCTTT. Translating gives CASLDTMNTEAFF.

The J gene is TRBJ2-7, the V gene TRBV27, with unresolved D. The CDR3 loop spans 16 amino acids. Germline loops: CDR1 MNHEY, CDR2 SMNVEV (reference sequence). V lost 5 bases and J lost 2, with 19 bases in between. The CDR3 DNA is TGTGCCAGCAGTCTTTCGGTTTCTAGTCCCGCCTACGAGCAGTACTTC. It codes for CASSLSVSSPAYEQYF.

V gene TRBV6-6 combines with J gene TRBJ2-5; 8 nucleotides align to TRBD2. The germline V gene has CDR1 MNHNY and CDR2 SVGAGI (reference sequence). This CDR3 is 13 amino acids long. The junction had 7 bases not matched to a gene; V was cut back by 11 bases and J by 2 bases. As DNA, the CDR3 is TGTGCCGCCCAGGCGGGAGGACAAGAGACCCAGTACTTC. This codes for CAAQAGGQETQYF.

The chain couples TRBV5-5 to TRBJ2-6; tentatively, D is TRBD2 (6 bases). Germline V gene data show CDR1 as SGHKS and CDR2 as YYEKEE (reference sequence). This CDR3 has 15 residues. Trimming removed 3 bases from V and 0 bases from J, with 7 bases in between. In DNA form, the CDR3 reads TGTGCCAGCAGCTGGAGGGACTCTGGGGCCAACGTCCTGACTTTC. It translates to CASSWRDSGANVLTF.

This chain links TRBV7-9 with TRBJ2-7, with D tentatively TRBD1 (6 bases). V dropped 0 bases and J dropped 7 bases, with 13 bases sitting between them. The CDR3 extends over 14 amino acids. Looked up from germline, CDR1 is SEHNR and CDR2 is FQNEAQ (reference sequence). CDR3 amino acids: CASSLAGGEGEQYF. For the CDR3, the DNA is TGTGCCAGCAGCTTAGCAGGGGGTGAGGGTGAGCAGTACTTC.

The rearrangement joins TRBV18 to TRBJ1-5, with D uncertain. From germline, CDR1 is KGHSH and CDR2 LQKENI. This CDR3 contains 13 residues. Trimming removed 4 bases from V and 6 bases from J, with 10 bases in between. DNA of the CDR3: TGTGCCAGCTCACGCGTCCCCGGTCAGCCCCAGCATTTT. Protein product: CASSRVPGQPQHF.